This T cell receptor beta chain stems from a study of T cells in tumors after PD-1 blockade. This clone was seen a single time. The CDR3 covers 18 residues. Germline lookup yields CDR1 LGHNA and CDR2 YSLEER. V lost 3 bases to trimming and J lost 1 base; unmatched junction nucleotides: 8. The repertoire was sequenced with immunoSEQ multiplex PCR; TCRdb's copy has only in-frame clones and lacks some. This sample carries fewer than 15,000 clones, around 57% of them seen once, and the ten largest clones take approximately 24%. Sample: tumor tissue, taken before anti-PD-1 treatment. The chain combines TRBV4-3 with TRBJ2-1; 11 bases match TRBD2. This clonotype originated in a human donor with cutaneous squamous cell carcinoma. CDR3: CASSHVTLAGGSYNEQFF. The CDR3 DNA reads as TGCGCCAGCAGCCATGTCACCTTAGCGGGAGGGTCCTACAATGAGCAGTTCTTC.